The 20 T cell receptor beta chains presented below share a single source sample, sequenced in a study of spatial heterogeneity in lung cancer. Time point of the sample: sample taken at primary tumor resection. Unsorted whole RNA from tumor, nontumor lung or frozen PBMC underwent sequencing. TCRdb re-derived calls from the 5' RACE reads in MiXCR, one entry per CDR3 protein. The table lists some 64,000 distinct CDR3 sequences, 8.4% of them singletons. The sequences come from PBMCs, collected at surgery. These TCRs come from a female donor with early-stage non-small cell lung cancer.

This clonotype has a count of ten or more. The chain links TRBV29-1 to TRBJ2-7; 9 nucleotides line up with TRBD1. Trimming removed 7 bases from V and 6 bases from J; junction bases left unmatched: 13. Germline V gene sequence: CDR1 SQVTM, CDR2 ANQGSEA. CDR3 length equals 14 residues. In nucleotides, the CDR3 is TGCAGCGCTGCCTGGGGGACAGGGCTGGGCGAGCAGTACTTC. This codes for CSAAWGTGLGEQYF.

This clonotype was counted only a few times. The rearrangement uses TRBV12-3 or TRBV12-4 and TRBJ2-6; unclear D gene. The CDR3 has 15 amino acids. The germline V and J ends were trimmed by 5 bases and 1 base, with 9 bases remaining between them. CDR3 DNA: TGTGCCAGCAGTACGGTGGGGTCTGGGGCCAACGTCCTGACTTTC. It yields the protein CASSTVGSGANVLTF.

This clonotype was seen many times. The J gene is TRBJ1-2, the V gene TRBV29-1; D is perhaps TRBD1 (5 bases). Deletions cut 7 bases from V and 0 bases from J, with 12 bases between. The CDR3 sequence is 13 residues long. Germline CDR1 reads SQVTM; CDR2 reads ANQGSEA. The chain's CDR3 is CSGGRGANYGYTF. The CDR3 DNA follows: TGCAGCGGGGGTCGGGGGGCTAACTATGGCTACACCTTC.

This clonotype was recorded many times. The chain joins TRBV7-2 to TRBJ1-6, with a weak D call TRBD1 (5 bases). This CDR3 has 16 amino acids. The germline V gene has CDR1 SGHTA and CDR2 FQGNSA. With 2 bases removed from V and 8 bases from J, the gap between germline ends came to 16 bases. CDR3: CASSLRAGRNDSPLHF. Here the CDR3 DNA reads TGTGCCAGCAGCTTAAGGGCAGGGAGGAATGATTCACCCCTCCACTTT.

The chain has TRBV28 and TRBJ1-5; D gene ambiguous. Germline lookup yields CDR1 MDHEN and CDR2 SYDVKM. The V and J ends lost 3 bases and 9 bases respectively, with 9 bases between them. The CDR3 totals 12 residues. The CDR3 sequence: CASSFFGRPQHF. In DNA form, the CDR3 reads TGTGCCAGCAGTTTTTTCGGGCGGCCCCAGCATTTT.

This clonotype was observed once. CDR3 sequence: CASSPKAGREGNEQFF. CDR3 in DNA: TGTGCCAGCTCACCCAAAGCGGGCCGGGAGGGCAATGAGCAGTTCTTC. J is TRBJ2-1 and V is TRBV18, with 8 bases aligning to TRBD2. Per germline, CDR1 KGHSH and CDR2 LQKENI. J gave up 6 bases and V 3 bases, and 10 bases lay outside the gene matches. This CDR3 is built from 16 residues.

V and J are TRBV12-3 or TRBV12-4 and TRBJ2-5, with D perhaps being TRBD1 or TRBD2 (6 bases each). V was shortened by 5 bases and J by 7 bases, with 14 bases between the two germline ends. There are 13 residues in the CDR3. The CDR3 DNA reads TGTGCCAGCAGTCCCCGAGGGGGAGGGACCCAGTACTTC. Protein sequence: CASSPRGGGTQYF.

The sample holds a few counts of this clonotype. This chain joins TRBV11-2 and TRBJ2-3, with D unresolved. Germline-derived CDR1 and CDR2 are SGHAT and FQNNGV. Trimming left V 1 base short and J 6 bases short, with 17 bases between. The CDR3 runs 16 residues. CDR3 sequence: CASSLAVAGIADTQYF. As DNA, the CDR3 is TGTGCCAGCAGCTTAGCGGTGGCAGGCATCGCGGATACGCAGTATTTT. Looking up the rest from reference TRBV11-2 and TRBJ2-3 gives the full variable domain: EAGVAQSPRYKIIEKRQSVAFWCNPISGHATLYWYQQILGQGPKLLIQFQNNGVVDDSQLPKDRFSAERLKGVDSTLKIQPAKLEDSAVYLCASSLAVAGIADTQYFGPGTRLTVL.

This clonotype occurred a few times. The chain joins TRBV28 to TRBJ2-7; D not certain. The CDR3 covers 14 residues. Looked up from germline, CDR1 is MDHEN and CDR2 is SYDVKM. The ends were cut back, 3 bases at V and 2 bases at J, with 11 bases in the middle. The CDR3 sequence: CASSLSPAAYEQYF. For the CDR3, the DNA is TGTGCCAGCAGTTTGTCCCCCGCAGCCTACGAGCAGTACTTC.

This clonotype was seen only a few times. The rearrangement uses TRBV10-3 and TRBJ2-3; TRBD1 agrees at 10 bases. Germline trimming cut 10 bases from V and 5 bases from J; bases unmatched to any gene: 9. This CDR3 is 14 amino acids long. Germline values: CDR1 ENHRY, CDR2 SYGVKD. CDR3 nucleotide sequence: TGTGCCACCGCGGGGGACAGGGGTCGAGATACGCAGTATTTT. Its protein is CATAGDRGRDTQYF.

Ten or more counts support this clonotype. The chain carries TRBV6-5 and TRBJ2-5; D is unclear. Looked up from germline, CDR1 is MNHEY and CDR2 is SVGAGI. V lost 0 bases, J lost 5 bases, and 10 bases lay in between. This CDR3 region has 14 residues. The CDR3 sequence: CASSYSRVGETQYF. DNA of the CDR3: TGTGCCAGCAGTTACTCTAGGGTAGGGGAGACCCAGTACTTC.

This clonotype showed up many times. The CDR3: CASSPPTTGGTEAFF. The CDR3 coding sequence is TGTGCCAGTAGTCCCCCCACGACAGGCGGCACTGAAGCTTTCTTT. This chain connects TRBV19 to TRBJ1-1; D possibly corresponds to TRBD1 (6 bases). Germline V CDR1 and CDR2: LNHDA, SQIVND (reference sequence). Trimming cost V 5 bases and J 4 bases, with 17 bases left between them. This CDR3 has 15 residues.

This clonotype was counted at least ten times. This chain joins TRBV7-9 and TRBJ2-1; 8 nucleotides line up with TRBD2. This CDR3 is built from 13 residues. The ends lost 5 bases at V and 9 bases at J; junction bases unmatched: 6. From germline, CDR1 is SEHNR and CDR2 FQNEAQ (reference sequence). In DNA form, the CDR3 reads TGTGCCAGCAGCCGGGGACTAGTAGGTGAGCAGTTCTTC. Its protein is CASSRGLVGEQFF.

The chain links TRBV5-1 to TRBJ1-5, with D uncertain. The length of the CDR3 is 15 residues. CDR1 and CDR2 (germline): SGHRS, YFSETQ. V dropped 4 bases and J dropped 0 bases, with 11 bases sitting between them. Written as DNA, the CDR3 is TGCGCCAGCAGCCCGGATTCCTATAGCAATCAGCCCCAGCATTTT. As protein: CASSPDSYSNQPQHF.

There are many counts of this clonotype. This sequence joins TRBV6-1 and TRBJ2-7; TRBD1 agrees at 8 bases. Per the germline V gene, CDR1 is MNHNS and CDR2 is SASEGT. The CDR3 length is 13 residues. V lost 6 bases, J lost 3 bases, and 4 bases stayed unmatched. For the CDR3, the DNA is TGTGCCAGCAGGAAGGACAGGGACTACGAGCAGTACGTC. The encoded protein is CASRKDRDYEQYV.

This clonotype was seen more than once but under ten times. CDR3 in amino acids: CASSLWTSSYNEQFF. CDR3 DNA sequence: TGTGCCAGCAGCCTATGGACTAGCTCCTACAATGAGCAGTTCTTC. The chain recombines TRBV7-9 with TRBJ2-1, with 7 bases fitting TRBD2. The CDR3 runs 15 residues. The V gene's germline CDR1 is SEHNR and CDR2 FQNEAQ (reference sequence). J gave up 0 bases and V 5 bases, and 4 bases lay outside the gene matches.

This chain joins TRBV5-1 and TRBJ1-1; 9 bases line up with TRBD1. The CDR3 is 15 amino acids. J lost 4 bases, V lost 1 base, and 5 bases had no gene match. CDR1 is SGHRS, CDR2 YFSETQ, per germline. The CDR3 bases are TGCGCCAGCAGCTTGACAACAGGGGGCGTCACTGAAGCTTTCTTT. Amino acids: CASSLTTGGVTEAFF. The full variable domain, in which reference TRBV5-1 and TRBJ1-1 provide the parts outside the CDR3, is KAGVTQTPRYLIKTRGQQVTLSCSPISGHRSVSWYQQTPGQGLQFLFEYFSETQRNKGNFPGRFSGRQFSNSRSEMNVSTLELGDSALYLCASSLTTGGVTEAFFGQGTRLTVV.

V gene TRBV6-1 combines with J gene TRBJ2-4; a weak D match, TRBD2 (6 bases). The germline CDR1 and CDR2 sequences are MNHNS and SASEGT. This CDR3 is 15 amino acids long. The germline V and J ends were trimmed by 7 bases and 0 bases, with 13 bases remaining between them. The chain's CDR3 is CASKEGPTAKNIQYF. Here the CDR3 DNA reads TGTGCCAGCAAGGAGGGCCCTACAGCCAAAAACATTCAGTACTTC.

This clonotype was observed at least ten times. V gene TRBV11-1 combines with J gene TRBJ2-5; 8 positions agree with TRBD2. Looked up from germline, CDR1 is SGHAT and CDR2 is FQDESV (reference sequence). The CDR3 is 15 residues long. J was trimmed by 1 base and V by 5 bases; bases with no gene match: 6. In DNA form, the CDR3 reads TGTGCCAGCAGCCGCTCCCGGGGGGGCCAAGAGACCCAGTACTTC. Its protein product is CASSRSRGGQETQYF.

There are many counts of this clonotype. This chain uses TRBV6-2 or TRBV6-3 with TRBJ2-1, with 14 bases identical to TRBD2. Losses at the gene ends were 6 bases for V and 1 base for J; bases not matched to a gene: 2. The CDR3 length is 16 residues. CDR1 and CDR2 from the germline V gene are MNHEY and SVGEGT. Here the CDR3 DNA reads TGTGCCAGCAGCGGACTAGCGGGAGGATCCTACAATGAGCAGTTCTTC. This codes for CASSGLAGGSYNEQFF.